The 9 T cell receptor beta chains presented below share a single source sample, sequenced in a study of CD8 T cells in Susac syndrome. Reverse transcription of roughly 0.5 to 1 ug RNA was performed with random hexamers. TCRdb used MiXCR to reprocess the immunoSEQ multiplex PCR reads, holding one entry per CDR3 protein. This table has about 190,000 distinct CDR3 sequences, approximately 96% appearing once. The material sequenced was CD4+ T cells from PBMCs. The receptors come from a human donor with Susac syndrome.

As DNA, the CDR3 is TGTGCCAGCAGCCTGGGTTATAAGGTGGGCGAGCAGTACTTC. This encodes CASSLGYKVGEQYF. J is TRBJ2-7 and V is TRBV5-4; no reliable D call. The CDR3 consists of 14 residues. Per the germline V gene, CDR1 is SGHNT and CDR2 is YYREEE (reference sequence). Trimming left V 4 bases short and J 6 bases short, with 17 bases between.

The chain employs TRBV9 and TRBJ2-2; 9 bases align to TRBD1. Germline V gene sequence: CDR1 SGDLS, CDR2 YYNGEE. V lost 3 bases to trimming and J lost 5 bases; unmatched junction nucleotides: 29. The CDR3 loop spans 23 amino acids. Here the CDR3 reads CASSAGPLQDRGLTRHITGELFF. The CDR3 DNA follows: TGTGCCAGCAGCGCCGGCCCCCTTCAGGACAGGGGTCTAACCCGACACATTACCGGGGAGCTGTTTTTT.

The chain employs TRBV29-1 and TRBJ2-7; the D is unclear. The CDR3 length is 12 residues. Germline assignment: CDR1 SQVTM and CDR2 ANQGSEA. The V gene lost 4 bases and the J gene lost 2 bases, with 9 bases spanning the gap. Here the CDR3 DNA reads TGCAGCGTTGTTCTTCAAGCCTACGAGCAGTACTTC. This translates into CSVVLQAYEQYF.

The rearrangement uses TRBV7-2 and TRBJ2-7; TRBD1 might be the D (5 bases). The CDR3 loop spans 14 amino acids. Trimming cost V 3 bases and J 0 bases, with 9 bases left between them. Looked up from germline, CDR1 is SGHTA and CDR2 is FQGNSA. The CDR3 sequence is CASSLTDSSYEQYF. The CDR3 nucleotides read TGTGCCAGCAGCTTGACAGATTCCTCCTACGAGCAGTACTTC.

The chain combines TRBV4-1 with TRBJ1-2, with TRBD1 as a possible D gene (6 bases). The ends were cut back, 3 bases at V and 3 bases at J, with 17 bases in the middle. CDR3 length: 16 amino acids. CDR1 and CDR2 from the germline V gene are MGHRA and YSYEKL. CDR3: CASSQDNRVGDYGYTF. CDR3 nucleotide sequence: TGCGCCAGCAGCCAGGACAACAGGGTGGGTGACTATGGCTACACCTTC.

The rearrangement links TRBV28 to TRBJ2-1; the match to TRBD2 covers 11 bases. The germline gives CDR1 MDHEN, CDR2 SYDVKM. The CDR3 sequence is 15 residues long. Losses at the gene ends were 7 bases for V and 3 bases for J; bases not matched to a gene: 5. CDR3 nucleotide sequence: TGTGCCAGCACACTAGCGGGGGCTATCTACAATGAGCAGTTCTTC. The encoded protein is CASTLAGAIYNEQFF. The complete variable domain, with remaining parts taken from reference TRBV28 and TRBJ2-1, reads DVKVTQSSRYLVKRTGEKVFLECVQDMDHENMFWYRQDPGLGLRLIYFSYDVKMKEKGDIPEGYSVSREKKERFSLILESASTNQTSMYLCASTLAGAIYNEQFFGPGTRLTVL.

The chain combines TRBV5-4 with TRBJ2-2; TRBD1 agrees at 7 bases. This CDR3 spans 15 amino acids. Looked up from germline, CDR1 is SGHNT and CDR2 is YYREEE (reference sequence). Trimming cost V 4 bases and J 6 bases; bases outside gene matches: 9. CDR3 in amino acids: CASSNYGTVAGELFF. The CDR3 nucleotides read TGTGCCAGCAGCAACTACGGGACAGTCGCCGGGGAGCTGTTTTTT.

The rearrangement links TRBV2 to TRBJ2-5, with TRBD2 as a possible D gene (5 bases). Looked up from germline, CDR1 is SNHLY and CDR2 is FYNNEI. The CDR3 runs to 15 residues. Trimming left V 6 bases short and J 4 bases short, with 18 bases between. CDR3 nucleotide sequence: TGTGCCAGCAGGACTTCCGGGTTTAGCGTAGAGACCCAGTACTTC. The encoded protein is CASRTSGFSVETQYF.

V gene TRBV20-1 combines with J gene TRBJ2-3; 11 nucleotides agree with TRBD2. This CDR3 has 14 amino acids. Germline V gene sequence: CDR1 DFQATT, CDR2 SNEGSKA (reference sequence). Germline trimming cut 5 bases from V and 5 bases from J; bases unmatched to any gene: 6. In nucleotides, the CDR3 is TGCAGTGCTGGAACACTAGCGGGGGAAGATACGCAGTATTTT. Amino acid sequence: CSAGTLAGEDTQYF.